This is a list of T cell receptor beta chains from one sample in a study of T cell repertoires in cytomegalovirus infection. TCRdb re-called the reads through MiXCR, storing one row per CDR3 protein. The table has some 700,000 distinct CDR3 sequences, roughly 33% seen once. No antigen has been identified for these receptors. The starting material was cultured PBMCs, obtained from culture after CMV antigen stimulation. These receptors all come from a human donor in good health (CMV status not recorded). Some clones in this sample may be carry-over from other donors' samples. CDR3s include the opening cysteine and the closing phenylalanine or tryptophan. A D gene is named only where the DNA matches it firmly. The listing skips clone size in some rows; elsewhere it reads once, few, many or a size class.

clone size	V gene	J gene	D gene	CDR3 DNA	CDR3 protein
-	TRBV2	TRBJ2-2	-	TGTGCCAGTAGACTGGGACCGAACACCGGGGAGCTGTTTTTT	CASRLGPNTGELFF
once	TRBV19	TRBJ2-7	-	TGTGCCAGTAGTATAACGAAAGGGGTCGGCTACGAGCAGTACTTC	CASSITKGVGYEQYF
many	TRBV28	TRBJ1-6	-	TGTGCCAGCAGCCTGCCCGGCTTCGGGCAATCCGATAATTCACCCCTCCACTTT	CASSLPGFGQSDNSPLHF
few	TRBV28	TRBJ2-7	-	TGTGCCAGCAGTTTTAGTCAGGGACCTAGCTACGAGCAGTACTTC	CASSFSQGPSYEQYF
-	TRBV29-1	TRBJ1-3	-	TGCAGCGTTAGCTGGGGCTCTGGAAACACCATATATTTT	CSVSWGSGNTIYF
-	TRBV6-2/TRBV6-3	TRBJ2-5	-	TGTGCCAGCACCGTACGAGTCCAAGAGACCCAGTACTTC	CASTVRVQETQYF
-	TRBV6-5	TRBJ1-4	-	TGTGCCAGCAGTGCGGCCATGGGGGGCGAAAAACTGTTTTTT	CASSAAMGGEKLFF
once	TRBV6-8	TRBJ2-5	TRBD2	TGTGCCAGCAGTAATAGGACTAGCGGGACTTGGACCCAGTACTTC	CASSNRTSGTWTQYF
few	TRBV7-9	TRBJ2-7	-	TGTGCCAGCAGCTTTCGCAGGGAGAGCTCCTACGAGCAGTACTTC	CASSFRRESSYEQYF
few	TRBV6-1	TRBJ1-5	-	TGTGCCAGCAGTGAAAACAGGGTGGGTTTCGACAGCAATCAGCCCCAGCATTTT	CASSENRVGFDSNQPQHF
-	TRBV10-2	TRBJ2-2	-	TGCGCCAGCAGTGAGTGGGGGGAGCTGTTTTTT	CASSEWGELFF
-	TRBV20-1	TRBJ2-7	-	TGCAGTGCTAGAGCTGCCCGTCTAGCGATCCCCTACGAGCAGTACTTC	CSARAARLAIPYEQYF
-	TRBV27	TRBJ2-7	-	TGTGCCAGCAGTAATGAACAGTTCCCCTACGAGCAGTACTTC	CASSNEQFPYEQYF
-	TRBV5-4	TRBJ1-2	-	TGTGCCAGCAGGGAAGGCGGGGTTTCTAACTATGGCTACACCTTC	CASREGGVSNYGYTF
-	TRBV20-1	TRBJ1-1	TRBD1	TGCAGTGCTACAGACAGGGTTGGGAACACTGAAGCTTTCTTT	CSATDRVGNTEAFF
-	TRBV6-5	TRBJ2-1	TRBD1	TGTGCCAGCGGCCGGGCCGGCAGGGGGAATGAGCAGTTCTTC	CASGRAGRGNEQFF
few	TRBV7-9	TRBJ2-5	-	TGTGCCAGCACCATAGGGGGGCAGGGTCGGTGGCAAGAGACCCAGTACTTC	CASTIGGQGRWQETQYF
once	TRBV9	TRBJ2-7	-	TGTGCCAGCAGCGTAGGTGGCGGGATCATCTACGAGCAGTACTTC	CASSVGGGIIYEQYF
-	TRBV10-3	TRBJ2-7	TRBD2	TGTGCCATCAGTGAGAGGGCCCCCGGGGGGGCCTACGAGCAGTACTTC	CAISERAPGGAYEQYF
-	TRBV19	TRBJ1-2	TRBD1	TGTGCCAGTAGTATGATAGCTGGGAGACAGGGTGGCGGCTACACCTTC	CASSMIAGRQGGGYTF
once	TRBV7-6	TRBJ1-3	-	TGTGCCAGCAGCCTTTGGAGGGCGAGCCTCTCTGGAAACACCACATATTTT	CASSLWRASLSGNTTYF
-	TRBV6-8	TRBJ2-1	-	TGTGCCAGCAGTCTTACGTCTACGGCGTCCTACAATGAGCAGTTCTTC	CASSLTSTASYNEQFF
-	TRBV20-1	TRBJ2-7	TRBD2	TGCAGTGCTCCAAAAGCGGGGTCCAACTACGAGCAGTACTTC	CSAPKAGSNYEQYF
few	TRBV11-2	TRBJ2-7	-	TGTGCCAGCAGCATCCGACAGACCAGTCTGGTTACGGAGCAGTACTTC	CASSIRQTSLVTEQYF
-	TRBV28	TRBJ1-2	TRBD1	TGTGCCAGCAGTTCCGGGACAGGATTATACTCAAAGGGAGGCTACACCTTC	CASSSGTGLYSKGGYTF
-	TRBV10-3	TRBJ2-7	TRBD1	TGTGCCATCAGTGAGGGTGAGGGGACAGGGTCGACCGAGCAGTACTTC	CAISEGEGTGSTEQYF
few	TRBV27	TRBJ1-6	-	TGTGCCAGCAGCCTTAACCGGGACGGCGCCGGCCCGGGGAATTCACCCCTCCACTTT	CASSLNRDGAGPGNSPLHF
few	TRBV2	TRBJ1-4	-	TGTGCCAGCAGGGCAGGGATCGGAAATGAAAAACTGTTTTTT	CASRAGIGNEKLFF
few	TRBV7-2	TRBJ2-7	-	TGTGCCAGCAGCTTAGAAGGCTGGGGGTATGCCTACGAGCAGTACTTC	CASSLEGWGYAYEQYF
-	TRBV20-1	TRBJ1-4	-	TGCAGTGCTAGTCCGGGAGCCGCTAATGAAAAACTGTTTTTT	CSASPGAANEKLFF
few	TRBV6-5	TRBJ1-2	-	TGTGCCAGCAGTCGGACGGCCAGCTATGGCTACACCTTC	CASSRTASYGYTF
-	TRBV18	TRBJ2-3	TRBD2	TGTGCCAGCTCACCTTCTATATCCGGGACTAGAACGGATACGCAGTATTTT	CASSPSISGTRTDTQYF
-	TRBV9	TRBJ1-2	-	TGTGCCAGCAGCGTAGGAGGGACCCTCAACTATGGCTACACCTTC	CASSVGGTLNYGYTF
-	TRBV28	TRBJ1-6	-	TGTGCCAGCAGTCTACTCGGCAGGGGTGGGTCACCCCTCCACTTT	CASSLLGRGGSPLHF
-	TRBV19	TRBJ2-3	-	TGTGCCAGTACCCCCGGGCCCGTAACTAGCACAGATACGCAGTATTTT	CASTPGPVTSTDTQYF
-	TRBV4-3	TRBJ2-1	TRBD1	TGCGCCAGCAGCCCCAACCCCACAGGGGGCAATGAGCAGTTCTTC	CASSPNPTGGNEQFF
-	TRBV6-1	TRBJ2-7	-	TGTGCCAGCGGGATAGATCCCTCCTACGAGCAGTACTTC	CASGIDPSYEQYF
few	TRBV11-2	TRBJ2-1	-	TGTGCCAGCAGCTTACTTACGGGGGTAGGACCCCCTGAGCAGTTCTTC	CASSLLTGVGPPEQFF
-	TRBV7-8	TRBJ1-6	-	TGTGCCAGCAGCTTGAGCTTCTCCTATAATTCACCCCTCCACTTT	CASSLSFSYNSPLHF
-	TRBV10-3	TRBJ1-2	-	TGTGCCATCAGTGAGTCGAATAAGGGGCCCGATGGCTACACCTTC	CAISESNKGPDGYTF
few	TRBV7-4	TRBJ1-1	TRBD1	TGTGCCAGCAGCTGGGGGGACAGGGGAAACACTGAAGCTTTCTTT	CASSWGDRGNTEAFF
few	TRBV7-9	TRBJ1-5	-	TGTGCCAGCAGCTCCGGCAGACCTGATCAGCCCCAGCATTTT	CASSSGRPDQPQHF
-	TRBV12-3/TRBV12-4	TRBJ2-5	-	TGTGCCAGCAGTTTGTGGTTACAGGGTTCCGAGACCCAGTACTTC	CASSLWLQGSETQYF
-	TRBV19	TRBJ2-1	-	TGTGCCAGTCCAATCGTGGGGCCCGGCAGGAATGAGCAGTTCTTC	CASPIVGPGRNEQFF
once	TRBV6-5	TRBJ2-2	TRBD1	TGTGCCAGCAGTGGACAGGGGATTAACACCGGGGAGCTGTTTTTT	CASSGQGINTGELFF
-	TRBV7-9	TRBJ1-1	-	TGTGCCAGCAGCCCTACACCCTCCCCTGAAGCTTTCTTT	CASSPTPSPEAFF
-	TRBV6-8	TRBJ1-2	-	TGTGCCAGCAGTTACGGGTTCGGACGGGAGGGTGGCTACACCTTC	CASSYGFGREGGYTF
few	TRBV27	TRBJ1-6	-	TGTGCCAGCAGTTTAATGACAGTCTCTAATTCACCCCTCCACTTT	CASSLMTVSNSPLHF
-	TRBV3-1	TRBJ2-5	-	TGTGCCAGCAGCCCCCACGAAAGGGGTTACCAAGAGACCCAGTACTTC	CASSPHERGYQETQYF
-	TRBV5-6	TRBJ2-3	-	TGTGCCAGCAGCCCGGGACTTGTCGTCCCAGATACGCAGTATTTT	CASSPGLVVPDTQYF
-	TRBV6-1	TRBJ2-2	-	TGTGCCAGCAGTGCCGGGACAGCGGGCACCGGGGAGCTGTTTTTT	CASSAGTAGTGELFF
few	TRBV15	TRBJ1-4	-	TGTGCCACCCGAACCACAGGGAGGGCTAATGAAAAACTGTTTTTT	CATRTTGRANEKLFF
-	TRBV11-2	TRBJ2-3	-	TGTGCCAGCAGCCCCACGTTTGCTCGATTCACAGATACGCAGTATTTT	CASSPTFARFTDTQYF